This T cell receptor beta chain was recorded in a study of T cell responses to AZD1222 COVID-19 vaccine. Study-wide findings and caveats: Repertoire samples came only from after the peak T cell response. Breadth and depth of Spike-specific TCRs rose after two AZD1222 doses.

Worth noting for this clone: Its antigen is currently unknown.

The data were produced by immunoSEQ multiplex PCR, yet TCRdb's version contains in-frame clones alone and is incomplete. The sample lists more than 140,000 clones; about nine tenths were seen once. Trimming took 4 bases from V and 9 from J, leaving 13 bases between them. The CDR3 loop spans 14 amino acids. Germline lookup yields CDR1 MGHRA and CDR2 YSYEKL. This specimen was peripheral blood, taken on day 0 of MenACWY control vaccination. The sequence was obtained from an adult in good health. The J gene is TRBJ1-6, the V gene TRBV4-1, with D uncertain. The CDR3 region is CASSREKIGSPLHF. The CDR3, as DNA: TGCGCCAGCAGCCGGGAGAAGATAGGTTCACCCCTCCACTTT.